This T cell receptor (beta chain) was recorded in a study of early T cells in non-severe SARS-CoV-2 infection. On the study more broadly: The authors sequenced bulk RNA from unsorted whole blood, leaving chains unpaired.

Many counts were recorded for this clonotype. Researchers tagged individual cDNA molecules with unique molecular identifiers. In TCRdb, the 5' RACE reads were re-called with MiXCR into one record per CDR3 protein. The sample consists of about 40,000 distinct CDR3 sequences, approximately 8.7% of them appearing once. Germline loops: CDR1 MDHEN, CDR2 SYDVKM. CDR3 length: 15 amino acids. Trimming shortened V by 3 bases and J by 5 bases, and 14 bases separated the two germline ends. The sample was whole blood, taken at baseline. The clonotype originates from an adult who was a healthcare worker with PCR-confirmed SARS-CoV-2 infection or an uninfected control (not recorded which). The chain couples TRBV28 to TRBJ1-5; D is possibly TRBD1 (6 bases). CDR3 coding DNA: TGTGCCAGCAGTTTGGTCAGGGGAGGTGATCAGCCCCAGCATTTT. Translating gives CASSLVRGGDQPQHF.